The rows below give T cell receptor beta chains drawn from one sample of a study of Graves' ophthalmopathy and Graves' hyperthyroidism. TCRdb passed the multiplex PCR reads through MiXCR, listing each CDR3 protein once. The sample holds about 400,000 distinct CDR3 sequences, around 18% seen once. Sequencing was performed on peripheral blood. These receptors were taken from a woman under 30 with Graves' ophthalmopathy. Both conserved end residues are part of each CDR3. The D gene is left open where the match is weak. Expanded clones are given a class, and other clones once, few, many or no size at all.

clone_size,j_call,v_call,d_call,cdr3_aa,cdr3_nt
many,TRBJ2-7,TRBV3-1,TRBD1,CASRWTGRYEQYF,TGTGCCAGTAGATGGACAGGGAGATACGAGCAGTACTTC
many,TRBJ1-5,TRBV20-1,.,CSAQSAGKKDQPQHF,TGCAGTGCTCAATCAGCCGGGAAGAAAGATCAGCCCCAGCATTTT
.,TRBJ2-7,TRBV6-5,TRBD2,CASSYGLAGESEQYF,TGTGCCAGCAGTTACGGTCTAGCGGGAGAGAGCGAGCAGTACTTC
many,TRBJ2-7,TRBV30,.,CAWRALGEQYF,TGTGCCTGGAGGGCCCTAGGGGAGCAGTACTTC
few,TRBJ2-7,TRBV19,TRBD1,CASSITGGGEQYF,TGTGCCAGTAGTATAACAGGGGGCGGCGAGCAGTACTTC
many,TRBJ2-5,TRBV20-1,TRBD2,CSAHHLTSRGETQYF,TGCAGTGCCCATCATCTGACTAGCAGAGGAGAGACCCAGTACTTC
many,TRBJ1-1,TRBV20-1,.,CSARLITGSEAFF,TGCAGTGCTAGATTAATTACAGGGAGTGAAGCTTTCTTT
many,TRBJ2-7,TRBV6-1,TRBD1,CASSRETGNPYEQYF,TGTGCCAGCAGTCGTGAGACAGGGAACCCCTACGAGCAGTACTTC
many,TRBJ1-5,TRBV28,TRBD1,CASSSTQGARNQPQHF,TGTGCCAGCAGTTCGACACAGGGGGCAAGGAATCAGCCCCAGCATTTT
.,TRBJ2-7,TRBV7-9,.,CANSLGTYEQYF,TGTGCCAACAGCTTAGGGACCTACGAGCAGTACTTT
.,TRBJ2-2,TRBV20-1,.,CSASPLRPGELFF,TGCAGTGCCTCTCCCCTCCGCCCCGGGGAGCTGTTTTTT
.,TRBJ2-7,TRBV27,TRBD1,CASSGRQGTRGEQYF,TGTGCCAGCAGTGGAAGACAGGGTACCCGTGGGGAGCAGTACTTC
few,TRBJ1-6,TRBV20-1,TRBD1,CSARNRDRGLSSPLHF,TGCAGTGCTAGAAACCGGGACAGGGGTTTGAGTTCACCCCTCCACTTT
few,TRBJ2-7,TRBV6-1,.,CASSEWVGGRYEQYF,TGTGCCAGCAGTGAATGGGTAGGGGGGAGATACGAGCAGTACTTC
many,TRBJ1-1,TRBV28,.,CASSRHYTEAFF,TGTGCCAGCAGCAGACACTACACTGAAGCTTTCTTT
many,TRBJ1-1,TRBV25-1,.,CATLENLGTEAFF,TGTGCCACCCTAGAAAACTTGGGCACTGAAGCTTTCTTT
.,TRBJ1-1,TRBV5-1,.,CASSLGNQGYTEAFF,TGCGCCAGCAGCTTGGGTAATCAGGGATACACTGAAGCTTTCTTT
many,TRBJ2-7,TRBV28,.,CASKEPWRLTTYEQYF,TGTGCCAGCAAGGAACCTTGGCGTTTAACCACCTACGAGCAGTACTTC
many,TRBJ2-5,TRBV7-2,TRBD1,CASRKQGGRETQYF,TGTGCCAGCAGGAAACAGGGGGGTCGGGAGACCCAGTACTTC
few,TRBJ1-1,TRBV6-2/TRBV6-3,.,CASKTVNTEAFF,TGTGCCAGCAAGACGGTGAACACTGAAGCTTTCTTT
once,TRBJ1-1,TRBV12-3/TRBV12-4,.,CASIRGQKNTEAFF,TGTGCCAGCATTCGAGGGCAGAAGAACACTGAAGCTTTCTTT
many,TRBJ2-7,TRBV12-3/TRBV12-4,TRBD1,CASSRLGQGYEQYF,TGTGCCAGCAGCCGACTGGGACAGGGATACGAGCAGTACTTC
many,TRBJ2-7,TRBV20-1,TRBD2,CSATSPGGSSGQYF,TGCAGTGCGACGTCCCCGGGAGGTTCCTCTGGGCAGTACTTC
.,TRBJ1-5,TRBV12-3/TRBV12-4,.,CASSAQGSNQPQHF,TGTGCCAGCAGTGCCCAGGGTAGCAATCAGCCCCAGCATTTT
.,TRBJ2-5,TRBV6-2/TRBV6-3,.,CASSYSPDRTQYF,TGTGCCAGCAGTTACTCACCAGACAGGACCCAGTACTTC
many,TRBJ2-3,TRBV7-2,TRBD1,CASSLSGTGVGTQYF,TGTGCCAGCAGCTTAAGCGGGACAGGGGTTGGCACGCAGTATTTT
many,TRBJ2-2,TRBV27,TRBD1,CASSLVFGTATGELFF,TGTGCCAGCAGTTTAGTCTTCGGGACAGCCACCGGGGAGCTGTTTTTT
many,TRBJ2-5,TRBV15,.,CATSRGGVLGQETQYF,TGTGCCACCAGCAGAGGCGGGGTTCTTGGTCAAGAGACCCAGTACTTC
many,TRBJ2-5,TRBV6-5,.,CASSYSRTEDQETQYF,TGTGCCAGCAGTTACTCGAGGACCGAGGACCAAGAGACCCAGTACTTC
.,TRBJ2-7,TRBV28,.,CASSLLGGQSYEQYF,TGTGCCAGCAGTTTGCTCGGCGGACAATCCTACGAGCAGTACTTC
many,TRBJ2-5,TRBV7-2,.,CASTLRLGETQYF,TGTGCCAGCACCCTAAGGCTGGGAGAGACCCAGTACTTC
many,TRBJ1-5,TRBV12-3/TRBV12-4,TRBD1,CASSLGTVNQPQHF,TGTGCCAGCAGTCTAGGGACAGTCAATCAGCCCCAGCATTTT
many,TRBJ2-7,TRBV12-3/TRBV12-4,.,CASSLARTQTYEQYF,TGTGCCAGCAGTTTAGCGAGGACTCAAACCTACGAGCAGTACTTC
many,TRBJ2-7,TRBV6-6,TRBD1,CASSFRDSIGDEQYF,TGTGCCAGCAGTTTCCGGGACAGTATCGGCGACGAGCAGTACTTC
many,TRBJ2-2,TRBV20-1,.,CSARDRGRGAYTGELFF,TGCAGTGCTAGAGATCGTGGGCGGGGAGCCTACACCGGGGAGCTGTTTTTT
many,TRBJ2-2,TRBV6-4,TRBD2,CASRALRGAGELFF,TGTGCCAGCAGGGCCCTCCGGGGGGCCGGGGAGCTGTTTTTT
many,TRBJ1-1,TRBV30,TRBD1,CAWGDRDTEAFF,TGTGCCTGGGGCGACAGGGACACTGAAGCTTTCTTT
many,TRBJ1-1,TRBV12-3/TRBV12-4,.,CASARRGNTEAFF,TGTGCCAGCGCGAGGCGGGGGAACACTGAAGCTTTCTTT
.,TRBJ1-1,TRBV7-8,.,CASSAHRVYTEAFF,TGTGCCAGCAGCGCACACAGGGTTTACACTGAAGCTTTCTTT
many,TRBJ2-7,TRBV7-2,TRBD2,CASSLDGRAEQYF,TGTGCCAGCAGCTTAGACGGGAGGGCCGAGCAGTACTTC
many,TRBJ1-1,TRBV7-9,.,CASSRPGPEAFF,TGTGCCAGCAGCAGACCGGGACCTGAAGCTTTCTTT
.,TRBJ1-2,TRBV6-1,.,CASRERGIYGYTF,TGTGCCAGCAGAGAAAGAGGGATCTATGGCTACACCTTC
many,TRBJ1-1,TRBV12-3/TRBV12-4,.,CASSPEPPESEAFF,TGTGCCAGCAGTCCGGAACCGCCCGAGAGTGAAGCTTTCTTT
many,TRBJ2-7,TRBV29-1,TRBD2,CSVGLAGAHYEQYF,TGCAGCGTCGGACTAGCGGGGGCCCACTACGAGCAGTACTTC
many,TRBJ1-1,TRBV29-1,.,CSARDTNTEAFF,TGCAGCGCCCGGGACACGAACACTGAAGCTTTCTTT
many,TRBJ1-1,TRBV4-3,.,CASSQVGDLVTEAFF,TGCGCCAGCAGCCAAGTCGGGGACTTGGTCACTGAAGCTTTCTTT
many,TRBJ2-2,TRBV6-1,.,CASSVSYTGELFF,TGTGCCAGCAGTGTTTCGTACACCGGGGAGCTGTTTTTT
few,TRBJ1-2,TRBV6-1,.,CASSPGRGSNYGYTF,TGTGCCAGCAGTCCCGGGCGTGGGAGCAACTATGGCTACACCTTC